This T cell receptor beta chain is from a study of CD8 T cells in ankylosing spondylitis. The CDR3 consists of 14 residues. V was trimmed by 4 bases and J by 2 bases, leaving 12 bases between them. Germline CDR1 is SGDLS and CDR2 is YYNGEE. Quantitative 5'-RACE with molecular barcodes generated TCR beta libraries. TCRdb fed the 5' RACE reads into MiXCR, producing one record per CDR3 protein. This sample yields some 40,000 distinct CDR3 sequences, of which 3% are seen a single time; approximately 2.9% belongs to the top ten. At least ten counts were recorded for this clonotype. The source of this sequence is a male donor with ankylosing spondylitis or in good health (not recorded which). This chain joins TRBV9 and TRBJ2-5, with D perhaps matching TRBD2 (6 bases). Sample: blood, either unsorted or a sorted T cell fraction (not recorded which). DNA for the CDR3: TGTGCCAGCAGCCATAGCGGTGGGCAAGAGACCCAGTACTTC. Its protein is CASSHSGGQETQYF.